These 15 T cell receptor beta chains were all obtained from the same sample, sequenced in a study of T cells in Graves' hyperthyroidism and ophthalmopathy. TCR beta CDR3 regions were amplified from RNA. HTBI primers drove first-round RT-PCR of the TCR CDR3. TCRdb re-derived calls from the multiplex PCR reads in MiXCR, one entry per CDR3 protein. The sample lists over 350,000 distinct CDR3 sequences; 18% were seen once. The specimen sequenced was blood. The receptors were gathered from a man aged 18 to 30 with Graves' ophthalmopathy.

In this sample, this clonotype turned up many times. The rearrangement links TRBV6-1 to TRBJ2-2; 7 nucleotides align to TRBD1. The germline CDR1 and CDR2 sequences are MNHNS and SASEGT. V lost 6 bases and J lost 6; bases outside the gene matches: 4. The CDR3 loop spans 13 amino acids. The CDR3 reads CASSQQGSGELFF. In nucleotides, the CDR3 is TGTGCCAGCAGCCAACAGGGGTCCGGGGAGCTGTTTTTT.

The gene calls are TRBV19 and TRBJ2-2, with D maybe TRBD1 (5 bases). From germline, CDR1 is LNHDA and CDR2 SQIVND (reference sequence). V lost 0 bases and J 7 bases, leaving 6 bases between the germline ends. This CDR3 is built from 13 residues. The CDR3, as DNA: TGTGCCAGTAGTATAGATCAGGGCGGGGAGCTGTTTTTT. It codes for CASSIDQGGELFF.

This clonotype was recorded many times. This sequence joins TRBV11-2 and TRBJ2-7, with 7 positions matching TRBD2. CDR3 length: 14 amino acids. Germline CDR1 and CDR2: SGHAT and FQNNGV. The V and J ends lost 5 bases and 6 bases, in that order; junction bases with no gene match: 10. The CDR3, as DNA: TGTGCCAGCAGCCCCTCGGGAGGTGGCAGCGAGCAGTACTTC. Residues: CASSPSGGGSEQYF.

CDR3 in amino acids: CSARVRGGGTGELFF. The CDR3 DNA is TGCAGTGCTAGAGTCAGAGGAGGTGGCACCGGGGAGCTGTTTTTT. This chain joins TRBV20-1 and TRBJ2-2, with D maybe TRBD2 (5 bases). The V gene's germline CDR1 is DFQATT and CDR2 SNEGSKA (reference sequence). V was trimmed by 1 base and J by 4 bases, leaving 13 bases between them. The CDR3 loop spans 15 amino acids.

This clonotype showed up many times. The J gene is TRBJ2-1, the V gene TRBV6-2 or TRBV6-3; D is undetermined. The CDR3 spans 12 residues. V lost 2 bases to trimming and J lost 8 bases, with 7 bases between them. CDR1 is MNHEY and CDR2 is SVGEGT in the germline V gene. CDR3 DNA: TGTGCCAGCAGTTACCCTAGTGATGAGCAGTTCTTC. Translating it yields CASSYPSDEQFF.

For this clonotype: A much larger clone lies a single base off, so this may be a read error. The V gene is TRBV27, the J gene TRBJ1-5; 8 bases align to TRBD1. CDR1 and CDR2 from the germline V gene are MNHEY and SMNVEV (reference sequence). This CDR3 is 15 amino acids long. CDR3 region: CASSLEGQGGQSQHF. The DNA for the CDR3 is TGTGCCAGCAGTTTGGAAGGACAGGGAGGTCAGTCCCAGCATTTT.

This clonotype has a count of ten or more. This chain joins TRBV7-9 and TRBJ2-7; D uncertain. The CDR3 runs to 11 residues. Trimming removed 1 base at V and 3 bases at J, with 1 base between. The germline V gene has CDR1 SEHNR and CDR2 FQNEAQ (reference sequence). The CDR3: CASSLDYEQYF. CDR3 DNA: TGTGCCAGCAGCTTAGACTACGAGCAGTACTTC.

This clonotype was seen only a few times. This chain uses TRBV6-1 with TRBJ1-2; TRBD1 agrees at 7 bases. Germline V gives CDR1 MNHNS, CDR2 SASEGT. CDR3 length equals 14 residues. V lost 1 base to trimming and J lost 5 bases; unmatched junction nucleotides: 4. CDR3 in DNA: TGTGCCAGCAGTGAAGGGGGACAGCCATATGGCTACACCTTC. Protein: CASSEGGQPYGYTF.

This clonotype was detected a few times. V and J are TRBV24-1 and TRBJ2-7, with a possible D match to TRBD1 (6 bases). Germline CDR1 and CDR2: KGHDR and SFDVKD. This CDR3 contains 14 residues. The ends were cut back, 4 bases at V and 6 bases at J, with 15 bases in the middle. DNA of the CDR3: TGTGCCACCAGTGACCCGGGACATTCGGGCGAGCAGTACTTC. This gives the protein CATSDPGHSGEQYF.

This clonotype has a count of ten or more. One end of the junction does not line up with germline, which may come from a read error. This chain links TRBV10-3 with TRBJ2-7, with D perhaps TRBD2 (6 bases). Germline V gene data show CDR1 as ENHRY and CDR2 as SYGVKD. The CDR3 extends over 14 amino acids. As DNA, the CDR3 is TGTGCCATCAGTGGTCCGGGACTTTCCTCCGAGCAGTACTTC. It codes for CAISGPGLSSEQYF.

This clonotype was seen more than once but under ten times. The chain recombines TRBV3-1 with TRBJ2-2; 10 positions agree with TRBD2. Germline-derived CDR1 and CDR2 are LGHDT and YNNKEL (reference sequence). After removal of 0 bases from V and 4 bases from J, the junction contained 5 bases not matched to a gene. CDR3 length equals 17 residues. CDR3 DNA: TGTGCCAGCAGCCAAGATCACGAGCGGGGGGGCACCGGGGAGCTGTTTTTT. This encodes CASSQDHERGGTGELFF.

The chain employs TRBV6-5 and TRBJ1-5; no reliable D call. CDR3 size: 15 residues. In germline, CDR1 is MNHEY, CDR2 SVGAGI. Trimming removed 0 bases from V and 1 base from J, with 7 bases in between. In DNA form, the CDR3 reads TGTGCCAGCAGTTACTCGAAGGGAAGCAATCAGCCCCAGCATTTT. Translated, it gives CASSYSKGSNQPQHF.

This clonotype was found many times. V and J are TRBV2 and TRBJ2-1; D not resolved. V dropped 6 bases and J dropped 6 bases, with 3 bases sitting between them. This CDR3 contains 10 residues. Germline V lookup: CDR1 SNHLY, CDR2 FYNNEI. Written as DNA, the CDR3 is TGTGCCAGCAGCGTCAATGAGCAGTTCTTC. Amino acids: CASSVNEQFF.

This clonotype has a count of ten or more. The chain's CDR3 is CAISASGMSREKLFF. Written as DNA, the CDR3 is TGTGCCATCAGTGCGTCAGGGATGAGTCGTGAAAAACTGTTTTTT. This rearrangement joins TRBV10-3 to TRBJ1-4, with D perhaps TRBD1 (5 bases). The CDR3 runs to 15 residues. V gave up 4 bases and J gave up 7 bases, with 16 bases separating them. Germline V gene sequence: CDR1 ENHRY, CDR2 SYGVKD.

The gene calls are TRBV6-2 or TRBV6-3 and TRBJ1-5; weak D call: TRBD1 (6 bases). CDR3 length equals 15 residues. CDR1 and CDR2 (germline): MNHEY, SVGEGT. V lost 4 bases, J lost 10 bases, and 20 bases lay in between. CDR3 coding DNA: TGTGCCAGCAGTTCCGAGAGGGGGATCCTTCCTCCCCAGCATTTT. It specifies CASSSERGILPPQHF.